This entry is about one T cell receptor (beta chain). This sample stems from a study of CXCR3-negative and CXCR3-positive naive CD8 T cells. This CDR3 has 13 amino acids. The germline CDR1 and CDR2 sequences are MNHEY and SVGAGI. The authors prepared UMI-labeled TRB cDNA libraries by 5' RACE. No DNA is given; TCRdb re-called the 5' RACE reads and lists each CDR3 protein once. The listing contains 70,000 to 100,000 distinct CDR3 sequences. The origin of this receptor is a human donor in good health. Some clones in this sample may be carry-over from other donors' samples. Sequencing input: naive CXCR3- CD8+ T cells from blood. Subset given: CD45RO-CCR7+CD27+CD95- naive CD8+ T cells lacking CXCR3 (TNR3-). The chain carries TRBV6-5 and TRBJ1-1. CDR3 protein: CASSRTVNTEAFF.